The source of this T cell receptor beta chain is a study of cytomegalovirus exposure and HLA in healthy donors. Study-level findings and limits: A list of 164 TCR beta chains associated with cytomegalovirus was given. Researchers reported that a few CMV-associated chains were confirmed in vitro as CMV antigen-specific.

Turning to this clone: What it binds is unknown.

The study ran its PCR with 60 Vbeta and 13 Jbeta primers. TCRdb keeps only in-frame clones here, not all; method: immunoSEQ multiplex PCR. This repertoire shows some 140,000 clones, roughly four fifths found once; its top ten account for approximately 2%. The specimen sequenced was PBMCs. This clonotype was obtained from a man aged 30 to 39 in good health and CMV-seronegative.

CDR3: CASSVDSFSGNTIYF. The CDR3 bases are TGTGCCAGTAGTGTCGACTCATTCTCTGGAAACACCATATATTTT. The genes are TRBV19 and TRBJ1-3; the D is unclear. The ends were cut back, 5 bases at V and 0 bases at J, with 11 bases in the middle. Germline-derived CDR1 and CDR2 are LNHDA and SQIVND (reference sequence). CDR3 size: 15 residues.